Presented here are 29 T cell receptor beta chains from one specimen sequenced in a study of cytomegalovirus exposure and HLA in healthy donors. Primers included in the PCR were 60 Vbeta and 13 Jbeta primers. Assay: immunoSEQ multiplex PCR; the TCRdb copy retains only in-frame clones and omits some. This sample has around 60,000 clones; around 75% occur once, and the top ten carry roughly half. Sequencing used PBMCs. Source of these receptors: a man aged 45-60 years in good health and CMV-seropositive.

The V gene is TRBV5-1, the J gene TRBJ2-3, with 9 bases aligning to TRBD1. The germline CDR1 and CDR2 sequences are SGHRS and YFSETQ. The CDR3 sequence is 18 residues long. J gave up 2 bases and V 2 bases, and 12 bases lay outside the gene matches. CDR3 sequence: CASSFGATGGSDTDTQYF. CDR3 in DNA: TGCGCCAGCAGCTTTGGTGCCACAGGGGGCTCTGACACAGATACGCAGTATTTT. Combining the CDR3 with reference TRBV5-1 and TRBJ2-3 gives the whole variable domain KAGVTQTPRYLIKTRGQQVTLSCSPISGHRSVSWYQQTPGQGLQFLFEYFSETQRNKGNFPGRFSGRQFSNSRSEMNVSTLELGDSALYLCASSFGATGGSDTDTQYFGPGTRLTVL.

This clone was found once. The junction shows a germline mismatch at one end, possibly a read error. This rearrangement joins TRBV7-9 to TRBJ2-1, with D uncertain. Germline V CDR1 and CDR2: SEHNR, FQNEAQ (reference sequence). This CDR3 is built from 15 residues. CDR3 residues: CSSSLDWSSYNEQFF. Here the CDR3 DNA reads TGTTCCAGCAGCTTAGACTGGAGCTCCTACAATGAGCAGTTCTTC.

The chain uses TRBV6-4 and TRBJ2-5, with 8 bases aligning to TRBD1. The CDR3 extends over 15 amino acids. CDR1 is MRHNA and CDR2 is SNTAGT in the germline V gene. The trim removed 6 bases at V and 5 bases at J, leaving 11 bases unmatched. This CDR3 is CASSPGQGGFETQYF. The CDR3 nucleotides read TGTGCCAGCAGCCCCGGACAGGGTGGCTTTGAGACCCAGTACTTC.

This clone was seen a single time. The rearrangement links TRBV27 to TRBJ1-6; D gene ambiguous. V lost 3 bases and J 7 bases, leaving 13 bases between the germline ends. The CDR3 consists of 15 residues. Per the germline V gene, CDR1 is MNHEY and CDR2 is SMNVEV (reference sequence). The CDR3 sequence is CASSLAGVLNSPLHF. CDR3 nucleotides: TGTGCCAGCAGTTTGGCCGGGGTCCTAAATTCACCCCTCCACTTT.

The CDR3: CSVEAPRADTQYF. CDR3 DNA sequence: TGCAGCGTTGAAGCGCCCAGGGCAGATACGCAGTATTTT. The chain combines TRBV29-1 with TRBJ2-3, with TRBD1 as a possible D gene (5 bases). The CDR3 has 13 residues. CDR1 and CDR2 from the germline V gene are SQVTM and ANQGSEA. Trimming took off 1 base at V and 4 bases at J, with 9 bases between the two ends.

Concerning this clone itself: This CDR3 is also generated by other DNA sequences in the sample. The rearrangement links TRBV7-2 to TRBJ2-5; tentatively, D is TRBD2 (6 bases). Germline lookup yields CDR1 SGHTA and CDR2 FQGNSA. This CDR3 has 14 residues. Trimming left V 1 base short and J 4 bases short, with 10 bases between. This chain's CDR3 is CASSLGGVGETQYF. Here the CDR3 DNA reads TGTGCCAGCAGCTTAGGCGGGGTGGGAGAGACCCAGTACTTC.

The CDR3 sequence: CASSFRVTYNSPLHF. The DNA of the CDR3 is TGTGCCAGCAGTTTCAGGGTTACCTATAATTCACCCCTCCACTTT. The chain carries TRBV27 and TRBJ1-6, with TRBD1 as a possible D gene (5 bases). Looked up from germline, CDR1 is MNHEY and CDR2 is SMNVEV (reference sequence). This CDR3 has 15 residues. V lost 3 bases and J 2 bases, leaving 8 bases between the germline ends.

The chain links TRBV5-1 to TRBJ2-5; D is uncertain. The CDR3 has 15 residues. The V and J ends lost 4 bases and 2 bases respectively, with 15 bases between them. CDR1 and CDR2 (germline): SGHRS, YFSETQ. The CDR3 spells CASSRTPNLQETQYF. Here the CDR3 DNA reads TGCGCCAGCAGCCGTACTCCAAACCTACAAGAGACCCAGTACTTC.

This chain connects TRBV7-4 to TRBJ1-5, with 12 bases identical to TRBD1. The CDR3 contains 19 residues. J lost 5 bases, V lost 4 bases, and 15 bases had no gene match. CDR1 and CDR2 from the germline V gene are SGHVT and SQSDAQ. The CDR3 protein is CASSCRDRGHRGEDQPQHF. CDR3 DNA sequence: TGTGCCAGCAGCTGCCGGGACAGGGGGCATAGGGGTGAAGATCAGCCCCAGCATTTT.

The CDR3 region is CASSESGGANTGELFF. The CDR3 bases are TGTGCCAGCAGCGAGAGCGGGGGGGCGAACACCGGGGAGCTGTTTTTT. The rearrangement joins TRBV9 to TRBJ2-2; 10 nucleotides line up with TRBD2. The V and J ends lost 3 bases and 0 bases, in that order; junction bases with no gene match: 2. The germline CDR1 and CDR2 sequences are SGDLS and YYNGEE. This CDR3 has 16 residues. Based on the CDR3 plus reference TRBV9 and TRBJ2-2, the full variable domain is DSGVTQTPKHLITATGQRVTLRCSPRSGDLSVYWYQQSLDQGLQFLIQYYNGEERAKGNILERFSAQQFPDLHSELNLSSLELGDSALYFCASSESGGANTGELFFGEGSRLTVL.

The CDR3 is CASSLVGQGSGYTF. CDR3 DNA: TGTGCCAGCAGCTTAGTTGGCCAGGGTAGTGGCTACACCTTC. The chain combines TRBV7-9 with TRBJ1-2; weak D call: TRBD1 (5 bases). Germline V CDR1 and CDR2: SEHNR, FQNEAQ (reference sequence). Trimming stripped 1 base from V and 7 bases from J, with 13 bases between. The CDR3 is made up of 14 amino acids.

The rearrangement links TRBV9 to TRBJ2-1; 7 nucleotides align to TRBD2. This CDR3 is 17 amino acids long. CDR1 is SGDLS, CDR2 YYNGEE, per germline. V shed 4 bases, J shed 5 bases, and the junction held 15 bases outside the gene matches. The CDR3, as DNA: TGTGCCAGCAGCTCCTCCGGGGGTCGCGGGAGCGACAATGAGCAGTTCTTC. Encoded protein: CASSSSGGRGSDNEQFF.

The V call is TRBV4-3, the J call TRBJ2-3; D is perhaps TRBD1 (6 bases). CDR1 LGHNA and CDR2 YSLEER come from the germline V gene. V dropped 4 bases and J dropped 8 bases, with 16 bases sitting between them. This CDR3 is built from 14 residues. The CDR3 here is CASSLDSRASTQYF. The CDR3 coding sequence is TGCGCCAGCAGCCTGGACAGTCGAGCAAGTACGCAGTATTTT.

CDR3 sequence: CASSPLPWDSLNQPQHF. Here the CDR3 DNA reads TGTGCCAGCAGTCCGTTACCGTGGGACAGCCTAAATCAGCCCCAGCATTTT. The gene calls are TRBV27 and TRBJ1-5; 7 bases line up with TRBD1. This CDR3 has 17 residues. Per germline, CDR1 MNHEY and CDR2 SMNVEV (reference sequence). The J segment lost 4 bases and the V segment lost 5 bases, leaving 14 bases of the junction unmatched.

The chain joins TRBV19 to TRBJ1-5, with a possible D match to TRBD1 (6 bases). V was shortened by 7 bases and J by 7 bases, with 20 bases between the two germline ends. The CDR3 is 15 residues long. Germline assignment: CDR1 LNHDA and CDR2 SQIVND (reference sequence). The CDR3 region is CASTPIPGAGQPQHF. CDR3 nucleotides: TGTGCCAGTACCCCTATCCCAGGGGCCGGGCAGCCCCAGCATTTT. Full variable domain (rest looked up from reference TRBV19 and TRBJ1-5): DGGITQSPKYLFRKEGQNVTLSCEQNLNHDAMYWYRQDPGQGLRLIYYSQIVNDFQKGDIAEGYSVSREKKESFPLTVTSAQKNPTAFYLCASTPIPGAGQPQHFGDGTRLSIL.

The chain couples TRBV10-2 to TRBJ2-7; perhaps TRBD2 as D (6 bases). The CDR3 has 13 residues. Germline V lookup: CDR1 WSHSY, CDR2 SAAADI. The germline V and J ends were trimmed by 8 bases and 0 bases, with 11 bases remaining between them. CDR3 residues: CASLSGSSYEQYF. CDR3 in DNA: TGCGCCAGCCTTAGCGGAAGCTCCTACGAGCAGTACTTC.

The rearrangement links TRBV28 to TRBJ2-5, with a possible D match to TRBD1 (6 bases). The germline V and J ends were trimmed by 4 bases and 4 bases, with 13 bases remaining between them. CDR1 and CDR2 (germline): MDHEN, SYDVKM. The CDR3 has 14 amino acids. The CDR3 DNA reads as TGTGCCAGCAGTTCCCAGGGGCTGACAGAGACCCAGTACTTC. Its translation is CASSSQGLTETQYF. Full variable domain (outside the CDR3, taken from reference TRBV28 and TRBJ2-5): DVKVTQSSRYLVKRTGEKVFLECVQDMDHENMFWYRQDPGLGLRLIYFSYDVKMKEKGDIPEGYSVSREKKERFSLILESASTNQTSMYLCASSSQGLTETQYFGPGTRLLVL.

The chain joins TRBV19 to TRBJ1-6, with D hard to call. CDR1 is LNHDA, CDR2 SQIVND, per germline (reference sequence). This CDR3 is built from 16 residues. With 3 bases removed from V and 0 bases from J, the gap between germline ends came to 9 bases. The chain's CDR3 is CASSIVGSSYNSPLHF. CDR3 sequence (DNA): TGTGCCAGTAGTATTGTGGGGAGCTCCTATAATTCACCCCTCCACTTT.

The CDR3 region has the DNA TGTGCCAGCAGGTCAGCGAATCAGCCCCAGCATTTT. Residues: CASRSANQPQHF. This chain joins TRBV7-9 and TRBJ1-5; D is unclear. CDR1 and CDR2 (germline): SEHNR, FQNEAQ (reference sequence). V was clipped by 6 bases and J by 4 bases, with 7 bases between them. The CDR3 is 12 amino acids.

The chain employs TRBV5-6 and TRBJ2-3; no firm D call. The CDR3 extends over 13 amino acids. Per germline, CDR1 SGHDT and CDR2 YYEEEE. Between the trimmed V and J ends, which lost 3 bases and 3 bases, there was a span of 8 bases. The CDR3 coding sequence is TGTGCCAGCAGCTCTCTAGTGACAGATACGCAGTATTTT. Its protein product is CASSSLVTDTQYF. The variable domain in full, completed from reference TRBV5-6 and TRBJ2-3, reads DAGVTQSPTHLIKTRGQQVTLRCSPKSGHDTVSWYQQALGQGPQFIFQYYEEEERQRGNFPDRFSGHQFPNYSSELNVNALLLGDSALYLCASSSLVTDTQYFGPGTRLTVL.

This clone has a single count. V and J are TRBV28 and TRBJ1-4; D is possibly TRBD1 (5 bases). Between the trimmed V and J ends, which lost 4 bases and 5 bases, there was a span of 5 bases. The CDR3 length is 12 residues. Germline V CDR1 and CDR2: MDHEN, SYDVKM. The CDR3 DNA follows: TGTGCCAGCAGTTCAGGGAATGAAAAACTGTTTTTT. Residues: CASSSGNEKLFF.

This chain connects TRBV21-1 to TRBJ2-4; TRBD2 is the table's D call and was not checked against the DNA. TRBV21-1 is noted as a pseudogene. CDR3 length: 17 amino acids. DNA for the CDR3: TGTGCCAGCAGCAAAGCTCGGCGAGGGAGGGCCAAAAACATTCAGTACTTC. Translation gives CASSKARRGRAKNIQYF.

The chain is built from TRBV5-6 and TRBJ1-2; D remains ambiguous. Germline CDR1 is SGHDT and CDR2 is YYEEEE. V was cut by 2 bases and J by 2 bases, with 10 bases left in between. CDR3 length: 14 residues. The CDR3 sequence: CASSFLTGNYGYTF. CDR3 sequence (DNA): TGTGCCAGCAGCTTCCTTACGGGGAACTATGGCTACACCTTC.

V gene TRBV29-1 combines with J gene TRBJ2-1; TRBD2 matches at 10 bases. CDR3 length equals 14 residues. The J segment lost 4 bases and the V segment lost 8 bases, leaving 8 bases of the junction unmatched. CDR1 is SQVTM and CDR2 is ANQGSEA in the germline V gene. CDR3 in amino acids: CSSLGLAVYNEQFF. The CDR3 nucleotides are TGCAGCTCCCTCGGACTAGCGGTTTACAATGAGCAGTTCTTC.

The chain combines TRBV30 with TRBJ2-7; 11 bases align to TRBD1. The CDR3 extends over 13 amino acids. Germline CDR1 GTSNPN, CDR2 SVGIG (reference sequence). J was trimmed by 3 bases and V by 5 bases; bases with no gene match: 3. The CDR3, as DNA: TGTGCCTGGGCGGGACAGGGGGGCTACGAGCAGTACTTC. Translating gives CAWAGQGGYEQYF.

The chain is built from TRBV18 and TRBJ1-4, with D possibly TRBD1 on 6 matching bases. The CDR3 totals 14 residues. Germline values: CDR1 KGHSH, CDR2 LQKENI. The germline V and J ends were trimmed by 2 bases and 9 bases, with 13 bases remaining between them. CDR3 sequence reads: CASSPGTRDKKLFF. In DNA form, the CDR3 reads TGTGCCAGCTCACCAGGGACACGGGATAAAAAACTGTTTTTT. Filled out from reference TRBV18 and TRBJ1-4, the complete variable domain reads NAGVMQNPRHLVRRRGQEARLRCSPMKGHSHVYWYRQLPEEGLKFMVYLQKENIIDESGMPKERFSAEFPKEGPSILRIQQVVRGDSAAYFCASSPGTRDKKLFFGSGTQLSVL.

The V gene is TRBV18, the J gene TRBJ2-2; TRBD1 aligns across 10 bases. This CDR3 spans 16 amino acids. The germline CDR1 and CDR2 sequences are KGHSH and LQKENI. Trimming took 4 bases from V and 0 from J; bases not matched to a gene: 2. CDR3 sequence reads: CASSRQGAPNTGELFF. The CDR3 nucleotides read TGTGCCAGCTCACGACAGGGGGCGCCGAACACCGGGGAGCTGTTTTTT. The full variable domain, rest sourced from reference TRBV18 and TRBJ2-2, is NAGVMQNPRHLVRRRGQEARLRCSPMKGHSHVYWYRQLPEEGLKFMVYLQKENIIDESGMPKERFSAEFPKEGPSILRIQQVVRGDSAAYFCASSRQGAPNTGELFFGEGSRLTVL.

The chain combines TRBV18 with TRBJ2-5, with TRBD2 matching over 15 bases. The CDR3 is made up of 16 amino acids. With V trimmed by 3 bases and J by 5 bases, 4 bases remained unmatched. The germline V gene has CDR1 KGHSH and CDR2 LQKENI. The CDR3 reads CASSPAGLAGGETQYF. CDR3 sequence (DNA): TGTGCCAGCTCACCCGCCGGACTAGCGGGAGGGGAGACCCAGTACTTC.

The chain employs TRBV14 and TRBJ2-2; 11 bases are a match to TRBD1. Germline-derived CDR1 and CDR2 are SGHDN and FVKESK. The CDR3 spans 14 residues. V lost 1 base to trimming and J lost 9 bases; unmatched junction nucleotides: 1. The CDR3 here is CASSQGTGGRELFF. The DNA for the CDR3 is TGTGCCAGCAGCCAAGGGACAGGGGGCCGGGAGCTGTTTTTT.